One T cell receptor beta chain is described in this entry. Its specificity is not known. These data belong to a study of post-analysis software for immune sequencing data. About the study: The courses of disease that were included comprised relapsing-remitting, secondary progressive and progressive-relapsing multiple sclerosis.

Study findings and constraints: When compared against controls, multiple sclerosis patients showed significantly lower normalized Chao1 diversity.

The TCR beta cDNA libraries carried unique molecular identifiers. TCRdb itself ran the PCR reads through MiXCR, one entry per CDR3 protein. The sample has about 460,000 distinct CDR3 sequences, approximately 46% seen once. The sequencing sample was made of blood. The sequence was collected from a girl aged 10 to 17 with multiple sclerosis.

The DNA for the CDR3 is TGTGCCAGCAGCGCGGGACTAGTGGGCAATGAGCAGTTCTTC. This gives the protein CASSAGLVGNEQFF. J is TRBJ2-1 and V is TRBV6-5; TRBD2 aligns across 8 bases. Germline V lookup: CDR1 MNHEY, CDR2 SVGAGI. This CDR3 region has 14 residues. Trimming cost V 6 bases and J 6 bases; bases outside gene matches: 7.